One and the same sample provided the 7 T cell receptor beta chains below, sequenced in a study of tissue T cells after allogeneic stem cell transplantation (dated by TCRdb to between 2022 and 2023). Preparation of the library involved the immunoSEQ multiplex PCR assay. TCRdb mirrors the immuneACCESS table, restricted to in-frame sequences. Some clones are absent from its copies; in checked studies, under half trace to an unresolved V gene, and the reason for the others is unknown. Counted in this sample were about 490 clones; 66% of them appeared once. The ten largest clones add up to over 9% of the sample. The sample comprised gut tissue. Receptor source: a female BALB/c mouse in good health. Regarding MHC type, mice of this strain are H2-d.

Regarding this clone: Gene labels here are mouse ones. The read gets to within 1 residue of the CDR3 end, and the germline J gene fills in the rest. The chain joins TRBV19 to TRBJ1-5, with D tentatively TRBD1 (6 bases). This CDR3 is 12 amino acids long. Germline V lookup: CDR1 FNHDT, CDR2 SITEND (reference sequence). With 4 bases removed from V and 8 bases from J, the gap between germline ends came to 10 bases. The covered CDR3 bases are TGTGCCAGCAGTCCTAACAGGGAGGCTCCGCTT. Protein: CASSPNREAPL. In full, the CDR3 is CASSPNREAPLF. The full variable domain, its missing parts supplied by reference TRBV19 and TRBJ1-5, is GGIITQTPKFLIGQEGQKLTLKCQQNFNHDTMYWYRQDSGKGLRLIYYSITENDLQKGDLSEGYDASREKKSSFSLTVTSAQKNEMAVFLCASSPNREAPLFGEGTRLSVL.

This clone was counted once. Mouse gene names and germline throughout. The sequence runs out 1 residue before the end of the CDR3; the remainder is reconstructed from the germline J gene. The V gene is TRBV19, the J gene TRBJ1-1, with D possibly being TRBD1 (6 bases). Germline V CDR1 and CDR2: FNHDT, SITEND (reference sequence). The CDR3 totals 13 residues. V was shortened by 2 bases and J by 1 base, with 6 bases between the two germline ends. The sequenced part of the CDR3 DNA is TGTGCCAGCAGTATGGGACAAAACACAGAAGTCTTC. It codes for CASSMGQNTEVF. The whole CDR3 sequence reads CASSMGQNTEVFF.

With respect to this clone: The genes and germline here are from mouse. From the germline J gene comes the end of the CDR3, since the read stops 1 residue before it. The chain carries TRBV19 and TRBJ2-5; 9 bases align to TRBD2. This CDR3 has 14 residues. Germline CDR1 is FNHDT and CDR2 is SITEND (reference sequence). V lost 7 bases to trimming and J lost 0 bases; unmatched junction nucleotides: 3. CDR3 loop: CASRDWVNQDTQYF. The sequenced CDR3 bases are TGTGCCAGCCGGGACTGGGTTAACCAAGACACCCAGTAC.

Only a few counts were recorded for this clone. Genes and germline are mouse. The DNA ends 1 residue before the CDR3 does, and the rest of the CDR3 is filled in from the germline J gene. The rearrangement links TRBV1 to TRBJ1-2; 8 positions agree with TRBD1. There are 11 residues in the CDR3. Germline V lookup: CDR1 NSQYPW, CDR2 LRSPGD (reference sequence). The CDR3 DNA, read in part, is TGCCCCCAGGGGGCCAACTCCGACTACACC. Protein sequence: CPQGANSDYT. The full-length CDR3 reads as CPQGANSDYTF.

With regard to this clone: Gene names are mouse gene names. Coverage ceases 1 residue before the CDR3 finishes, and the germline J gene fills in the end. The chain uses TRBV13-1 and TRBJ1-4, with a tentative D call TRBD1 (6 bases). Looked up from germline, CDR1 is NSHNY and CDR2 is SYGAGN. Trimming stripped 5 bases from V and 0 bases from J, with 11 bases between. The CDR3 is made up of 15 amino acids. CDR3 loop: CASSPGTISNERLFF. CDR3 DNA (partial): TGTGCCAGCAGCCCCGGGACAATTTCCAACGAAAGATTATTT. Complete variable domain (other parts from reference TRBV13-1 and TRBJ1-4): EAAVTQSPRNKVTVTGGNVTLSCRQTNSHNYMYWYRQDTGHGLRLIHYSYGAGNLRIGDVPDGYKATRTTQEDFFLLLELASPSQTSLYFCASSPGTISNERLFFGHGTKLSVL.

As concerns this clone: Any gene name here is a mouse gene name. The observed sequence ends 1 residue before the CDR3 terminus, with the missing tail filled in from the germline J gene. V and J are TRBV2 and TRBJ2-5, with 7 positions matching TRBD2. The CDR3 length is 15 residues. The V gene end was trimmed by 0 bases and the J gene end by 4 bases; junction bases not matched to a gene: 4. Germline V CDR1 and CDR2: LGHNA, YSYQKL. The CDR3 DNA, read in part, is TGTGCCAGCAGCCAAGATAGCTGGGGGAAAGACACCCAGTAC. Amino acids: CASSQDSWGKDTQY. The whole CDR3 reads CASSQDSWGKDTQYF.

This clone has more than one count but fewer than ten. Genes and germline come from the mouse. CDR3 DNA, as far as it was read: TGTGCCAGCAGTGATCGGGCAGGGGGCCGTGCAGAAACGCTGTAT. It codes for CASSDRAGGRAETLY. The full CDR3 is CASSDRAGGRAETLYF. The gene calls are TRBV13-1 and TRBJ2-3; TRBD1 matches 8 bases. The read terminates 1 residue ahead of where the CDR3 ends, so the germline J gene completes it. This CDR3 comprises 16 residues. The trim removed 1 base at V and 1 base at J, leaving 5 bases unmatched. Germline CDR1 and CDR2: NSHNY and SYGAGN.